These T cell receptor beta chains were read from a single sample in a study of shared clonotypes between healthy human individuals. Profiling relied on immunoSEQ multiplex PCR, and the TCRdb table lists in-frame clones only, not all of them. The table has 450,000 to 500,000 clones, roughly 80% seen once. Sequenced material: PBMCs. The receptor set was obtained from a woman aged 40 to 50 in good health. Some clones in this sample may be carry-over from other donors' samples. CDR3s include the opening cysteine and the closing phenylalanine or tryptophan. D genes are given only for firm matches. Clone size, where shown, is once, few, many, or a class for clones that have expanded.

few,TRBJ2-3,NA,TRBV11-3,CASSFAGIGTQYF,TGTGCCAGCAGCTTCGCGGGCATTGGTACGCAGTATTTT
NA,TRBJ1-5,TRBD1,TRBV5-5,CASSIRQGEPNQPQHF,TGTGCCAGCAGCATCAGACAGGGGGAACCCAATCAGCCCCAGCATTTT
NA,TRBJ2-1,TRBD2,TRBV28,CASTGSGRGYEQFF,TGTGCCAGCACGGGTAGCGGGAGGGGGTATGAGCAGTTCTTC
NA,TRBJ1-1,NA,TRBV7-6,CASAADLNTEAFF,TGTGCCAGCGCCGCAGACCTGAACACTGAAGCTTTCTTT
NA,TRBJ2-3,TRBD1,TRBV10-3,CAISESGTGVRTDTQYF,TGTGCCATCAGTGAGTCGGGGACAGGTGTTCGCACAGATACGCAGTATTTT
NA,TRBJ2-7,TRBD2,TRBV4-2,CASSATSGGPYEQYF,TGTGCCAGCAGCGCAACTAGCGGGGGACCCTACGAGCAGTACTTC
NA,TRBJ1-1,NA,TRBV20-1,CSALGQAQAFF,TGCAGTGCCCTCGGGCAGGCTCAAGCTTTCTTT
NA,TRBJ2-5,TRBD2,TRBV29-1,CSVALLAVYQETQYF,TGCAGCGTTGCCCTACTAGCGGTGTACCAAGAGACCCAGTACTTC
NA,TRBJ2-3,NA,TRBV7-3,CASTDGRGSDTQYF,TGTGCCAGCACCGACGGTCGGGGGTCGGATACGCAGTATTTT
NA,TRBJ2-6,TRBD1,TRBV5-1,CASYADQGASGANVLTF,TGCGCCAGCTACGCCGACCAGGGGGCGTCCGGGGCCAACGTCCTGACTTTC
NA,TRBJ1-4,TRBD1,TRBV6-1,CASSDQGQAATNEKLFF,TGTGCCAGCAGTGATCAAGGACAGGCAGCAACTAATGAAAAACTGTTTTTT
few,TRBJ2-1,TRBD1,TRBV6-5,CASSGGTGVDEQFF,TGTGCCAGCAGCGGCGGGACAGGGGTCGATGAGCAGTTCTTC
NA,TRBJ2-2,NA,TRBV7-9,CASSWGGEELSTGELFF,TGTGCCAGCAGCTGGGGGGGCGAGGAGCTAAGCACCGGGGAGCTGTTTTTT
NA,TRBJ2-2,TRBD2,TRBV7-3,CASSFGGTKELFF,TGTGCCAGCAGCTTCGGGGGGACGAAGGAGCTGTTTTTT
NA,TRBJ2-3,TRBD2,TRBV7-6,CASSLIVGSGRPDTQYF,TGTGCCAGCAGCTTAATAGTTGGTAGCGGGAGGCCAGATACGCAGTATTTT
NA,TRBJ1-5,NA,TRBV28,CAGRSSNQPQHF,TGTGCCGGCCGGTCCAGCAATCAGCCCCAGCATTTT
many,TRBJ2-2,TRBD2,TRBV28,CASSFPRAGLANTGELFF,TGTGCCAGCAGTTTTCCCCGGGCGGGACTAGCGAACACCGGGGAGCTGTTTTTT
NA,TRBJ1-5,TRBD1,TRBV9,CASSDTGGQPQHF,TGTGCCAGCAGTGACACAGGGGGTCAGCCCCAGCATTTT
many,TRBJ2-1,NA,TRBV6-1,CASSEDVGLRTEQFF,TGTGCCAGCAGTGAAGACGTGGGGCTCAGGACTGAGCAGTTCTTC
NA,TRBJ1-1,NA,TRBV6-5,CASSYRRENTEAFF,TGTGCCAGCAGTTACCGGCGGGAGAACACTGAAGCTTTCTTT
NA,TRBJ2-2,TRBD2,TRBV2,CASDRGGIYTGELFF,TGTGCCAGCGATCGGGGGGGGATTTACACCGGGGAGCTGTTTTTT
NA,TRBJ2-7,NA,TRBV18,CASSPDSAYEQYF,TGTGCCAGCTCACCGGACAGCGCCTACGAGCAGTACTTC
NA,TRBJ2-5,NA,TRBV13,CASRKVETQYF,TGTGCCAGCAGAAAAGTAGAGACCCAGTACTTC
NA,TRBJ2-7,NA,TRBV10-2,CASSDGRSYEQYF,TGCGCCAGCAGTGACGGGAGATCCTACGAGCAGTACTTC
NA,TRBJ2-1,NA,TRBV11-2,CASSPQYYNEQFF,TGTGCCAGCAGCCCCCAATATTACAATGAGCAGTTCTTC
NA,TRBJ1-1,NA,TRBV6-6,CASTRKFWQENTEAFF,TGTGCCAGCACGAGAAAATTCTGGCAGGAGAACACTGAAGCTTTCTTT
NA,TRBJ2-7,NA,TRBV6-5,CASKDTYDSYEQYF,TGTGCCAGCAAGGACACATATGACTCCTACGAGCAGTACTTC
NA,TRBJ2-1,TRBD1,TRBV11-3,CASSSSGTGGDEQFF,TGTGCCAGCAGCTCTTCCGGGACAGGAGGGGATGAGCAGTTCTTC
NA,TRBJ1-2,NA,TRBV4-2,CASSQAWGSYGYTF,TGTGCCAGCAGCCAAGCCTGGGGGAGCTATGGCTACACCTTC